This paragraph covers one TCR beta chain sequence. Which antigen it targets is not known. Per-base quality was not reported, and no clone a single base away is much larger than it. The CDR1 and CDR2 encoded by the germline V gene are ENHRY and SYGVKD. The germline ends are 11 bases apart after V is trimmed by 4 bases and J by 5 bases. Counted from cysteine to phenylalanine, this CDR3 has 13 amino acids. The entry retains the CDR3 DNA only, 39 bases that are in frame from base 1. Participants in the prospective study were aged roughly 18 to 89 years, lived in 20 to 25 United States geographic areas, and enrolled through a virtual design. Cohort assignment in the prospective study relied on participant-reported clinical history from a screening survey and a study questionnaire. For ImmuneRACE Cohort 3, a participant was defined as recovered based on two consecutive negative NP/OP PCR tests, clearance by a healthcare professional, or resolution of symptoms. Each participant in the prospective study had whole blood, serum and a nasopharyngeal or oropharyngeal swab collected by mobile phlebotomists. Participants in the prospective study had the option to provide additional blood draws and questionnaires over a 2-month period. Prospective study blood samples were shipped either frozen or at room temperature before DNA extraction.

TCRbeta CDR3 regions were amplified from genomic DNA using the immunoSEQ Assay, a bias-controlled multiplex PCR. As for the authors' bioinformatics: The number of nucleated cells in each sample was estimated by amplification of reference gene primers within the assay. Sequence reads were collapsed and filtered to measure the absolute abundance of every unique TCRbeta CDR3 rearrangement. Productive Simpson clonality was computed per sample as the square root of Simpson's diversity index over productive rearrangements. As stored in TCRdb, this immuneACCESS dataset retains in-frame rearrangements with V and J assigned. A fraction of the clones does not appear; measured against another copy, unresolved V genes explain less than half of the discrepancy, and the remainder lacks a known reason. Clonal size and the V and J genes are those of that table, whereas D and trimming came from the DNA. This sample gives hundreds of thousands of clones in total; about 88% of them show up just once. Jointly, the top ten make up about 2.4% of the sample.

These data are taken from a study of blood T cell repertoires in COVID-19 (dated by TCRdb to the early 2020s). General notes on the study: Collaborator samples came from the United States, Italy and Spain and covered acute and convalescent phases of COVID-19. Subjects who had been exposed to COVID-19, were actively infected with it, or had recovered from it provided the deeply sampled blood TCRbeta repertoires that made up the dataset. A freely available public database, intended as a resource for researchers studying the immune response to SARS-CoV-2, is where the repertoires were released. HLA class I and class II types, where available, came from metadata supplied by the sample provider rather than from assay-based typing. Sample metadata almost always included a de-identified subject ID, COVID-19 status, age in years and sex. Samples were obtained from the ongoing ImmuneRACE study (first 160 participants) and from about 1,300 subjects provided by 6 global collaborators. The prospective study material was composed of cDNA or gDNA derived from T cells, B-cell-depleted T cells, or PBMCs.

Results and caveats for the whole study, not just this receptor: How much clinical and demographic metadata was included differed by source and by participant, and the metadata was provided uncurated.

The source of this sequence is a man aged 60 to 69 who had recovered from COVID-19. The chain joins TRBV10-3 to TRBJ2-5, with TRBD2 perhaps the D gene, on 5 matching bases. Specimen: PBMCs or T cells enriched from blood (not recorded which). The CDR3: CAISAGSRETQYF. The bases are TGTGCCATCAGTGCGGGATCTCGCGAGACCCAGTACTTC.